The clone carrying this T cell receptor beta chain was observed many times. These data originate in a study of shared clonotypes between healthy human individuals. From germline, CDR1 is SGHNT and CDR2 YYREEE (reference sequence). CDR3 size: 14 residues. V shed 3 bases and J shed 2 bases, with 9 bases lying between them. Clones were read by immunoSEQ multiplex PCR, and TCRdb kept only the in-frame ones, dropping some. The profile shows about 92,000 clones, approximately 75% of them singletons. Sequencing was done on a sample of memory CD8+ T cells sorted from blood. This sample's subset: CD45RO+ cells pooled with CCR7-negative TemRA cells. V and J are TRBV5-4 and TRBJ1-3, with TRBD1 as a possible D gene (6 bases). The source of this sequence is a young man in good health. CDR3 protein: CASSSTGTGNTIYF. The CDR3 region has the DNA TGTGCCAGCAGCTCAACAGGGACTGGAAACACCATATATTTT.